This T cell receptor (beta chain) was observed in a study of response to subunit inactivated influenza vaccine. TCRdb independently ran MiXCR on the RT-PCR reads; one entry per CDR3 protein. The sample lists 400,000 to 650,000 distinct CDR3 sequences, 6% to 9% occurring once. This clonotype was counted at least ten times. Its antigen remains unknown. Whole-study findings and limits: Authors suggested each seasonal influenza vaccination recruits few new T cells.

V lost 1 base to trimming and J lost 5 bases, with 14 bases between them. From germline, CDR1 is LGHNA and CDR2 YNFKEQ. The length of the CDR3 is 15 residues. This TCR was sampled from a man aged 45 to 70 who received an inactivated influenza vaccine. This specimen was PBMCs from blood, taken roughly 24 months after vaccination. This chain uses TRBV4-2 with TRBJ2-5; D assignment may be TRBD1 or TRBD2 (6 bases each). The CDR3 loop is CASSQGLGGGETQYF. The CDR3 DNA reads as TGTGCCAGCAGCCAAGGACTAGGGGGTGGCGAGACCCAGTACTTC.